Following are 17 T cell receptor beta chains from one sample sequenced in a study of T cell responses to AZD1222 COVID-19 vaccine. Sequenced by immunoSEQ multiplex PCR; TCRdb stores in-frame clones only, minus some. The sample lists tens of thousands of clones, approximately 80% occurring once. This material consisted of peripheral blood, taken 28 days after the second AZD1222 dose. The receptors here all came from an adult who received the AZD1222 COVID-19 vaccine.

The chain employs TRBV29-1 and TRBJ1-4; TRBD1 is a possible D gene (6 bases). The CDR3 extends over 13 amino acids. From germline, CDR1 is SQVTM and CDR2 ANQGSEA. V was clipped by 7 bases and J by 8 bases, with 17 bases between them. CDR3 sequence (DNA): TGCAGCGCTGCAACAGGGCTGGGAGAAAAACTGTTTTTT. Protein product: CSAATGLGEKLFF. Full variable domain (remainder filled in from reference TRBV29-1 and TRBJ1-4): SAVISQKPSRDICQRGTSLTIQCQVDSQVTMMFWYRQQPGQSLTLIATANQGSEATYESGFVIDKFPISRPNLTFSTLTVSNMSPEDSSIYLCSAATGLGEKLFFGSGTQLSVL.

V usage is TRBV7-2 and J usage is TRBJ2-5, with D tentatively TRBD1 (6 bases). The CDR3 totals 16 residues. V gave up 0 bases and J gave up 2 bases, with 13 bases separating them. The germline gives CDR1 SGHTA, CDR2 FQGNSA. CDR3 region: CASSLAGAGVQETQYF. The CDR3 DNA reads TGTGCCAGCAGCTTAGCCGGGGCAGGGGTACAAGAGACCCAGTACTTC.

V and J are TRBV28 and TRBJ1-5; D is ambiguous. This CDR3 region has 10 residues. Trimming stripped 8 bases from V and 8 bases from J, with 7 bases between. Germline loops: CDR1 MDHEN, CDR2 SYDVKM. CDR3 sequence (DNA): TGTGCCAGCCACCATAAGCCCCAGCATTTT. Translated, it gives CASHHKPQHF.

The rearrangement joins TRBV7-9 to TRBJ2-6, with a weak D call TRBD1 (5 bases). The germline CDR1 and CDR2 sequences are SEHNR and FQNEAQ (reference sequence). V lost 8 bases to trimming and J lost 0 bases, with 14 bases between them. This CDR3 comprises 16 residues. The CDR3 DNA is TGTGCCAGCGAGAGGACAACGGACTCTGGGGCCAACGTCCTGACTTTC. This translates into CASERTTDSGANVLTF.

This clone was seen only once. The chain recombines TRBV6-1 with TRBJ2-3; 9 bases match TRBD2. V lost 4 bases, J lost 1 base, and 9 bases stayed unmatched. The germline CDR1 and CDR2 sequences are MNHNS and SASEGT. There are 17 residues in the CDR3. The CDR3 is CASSGRQRTSGTDTQYF. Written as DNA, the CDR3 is TGTGCCAGCAGTGGAAGACAGAGGACTAGCGGCACAGATACGCAGTATTTT.

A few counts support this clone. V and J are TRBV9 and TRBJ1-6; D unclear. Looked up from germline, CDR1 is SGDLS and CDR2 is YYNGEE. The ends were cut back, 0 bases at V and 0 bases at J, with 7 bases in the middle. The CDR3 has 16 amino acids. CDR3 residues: CASSVVGSSYNSPLHF. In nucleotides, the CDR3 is TGTGCCAGCAGCGTAGTAGGCAGCTCCTATAATTCACCCCTCCACTTT.

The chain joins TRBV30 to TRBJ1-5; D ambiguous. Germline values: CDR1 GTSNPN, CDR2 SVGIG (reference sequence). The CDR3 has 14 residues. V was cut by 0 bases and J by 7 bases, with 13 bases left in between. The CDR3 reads CAWSVGRASQPQHF. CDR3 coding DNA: TGTGCCTGGAGTGTTGGCAGAGCCTCACAGCCCCAGCATTTT.

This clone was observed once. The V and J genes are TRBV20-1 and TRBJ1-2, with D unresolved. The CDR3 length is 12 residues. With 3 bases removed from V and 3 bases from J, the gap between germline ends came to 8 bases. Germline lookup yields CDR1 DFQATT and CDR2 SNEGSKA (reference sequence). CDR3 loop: CSASPRDYGYTF. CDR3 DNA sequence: TGCAGTGCTAGTCCCCGTGACTATGGCTACACCTTC.

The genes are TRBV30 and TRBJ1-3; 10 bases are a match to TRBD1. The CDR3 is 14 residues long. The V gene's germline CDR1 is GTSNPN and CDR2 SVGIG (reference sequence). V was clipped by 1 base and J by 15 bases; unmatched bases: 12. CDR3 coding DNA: TGTGCCTGGAGTGGAACGGGACAGGGGCCTCCCTCATATTTT. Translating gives CAWSGTGQGPPSYF.

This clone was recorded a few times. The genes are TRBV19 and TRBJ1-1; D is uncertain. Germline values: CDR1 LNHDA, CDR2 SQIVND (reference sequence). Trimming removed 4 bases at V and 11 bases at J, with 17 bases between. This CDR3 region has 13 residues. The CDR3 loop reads CASSKKRHESAFF. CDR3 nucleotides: TGTGCCAGTAGTAAGAAACGGCATGAGTCGGCTTTCTTT.

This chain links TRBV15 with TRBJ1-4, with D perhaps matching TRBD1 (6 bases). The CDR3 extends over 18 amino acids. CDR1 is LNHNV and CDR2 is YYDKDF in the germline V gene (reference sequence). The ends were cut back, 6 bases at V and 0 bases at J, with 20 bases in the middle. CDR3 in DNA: TGTGCCACCAGAGACCCCTTCCCTCCAGGGGCAACTAATGAAAAACTGTTTTTT. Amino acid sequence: CATRDPFPPGATNEKLFF.

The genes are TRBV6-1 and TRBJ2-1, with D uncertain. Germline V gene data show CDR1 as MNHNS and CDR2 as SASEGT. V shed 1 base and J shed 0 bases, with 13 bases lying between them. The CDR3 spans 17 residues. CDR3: CASSEEVFLSSYNEQFF. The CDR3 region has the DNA TGTGCCAGCAGTGAAGAAGTCTTCCTGAGCTCCTACAATGAGCAGTTCTTC.

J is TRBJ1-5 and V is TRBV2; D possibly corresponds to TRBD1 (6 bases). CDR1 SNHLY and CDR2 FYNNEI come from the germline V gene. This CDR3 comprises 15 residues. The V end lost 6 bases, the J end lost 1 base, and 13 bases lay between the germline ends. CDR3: CASRPQGTSNQPQHF. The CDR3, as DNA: TGTGCCAGCAGACCGCAGGGGACGAGCAATCAGCCCCAGCATTTT. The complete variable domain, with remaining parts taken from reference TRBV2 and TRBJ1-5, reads EPEVTQTPSHQVTQMGQEVILRCVPISNHLYFYWYRQILGQKVEFLVSFYNNEISEKSEIFDDQFSVERPDGSNFTLKIRSTKLEDSAMYFCASRPQGTSNQPQHFGDGTRLSIL.

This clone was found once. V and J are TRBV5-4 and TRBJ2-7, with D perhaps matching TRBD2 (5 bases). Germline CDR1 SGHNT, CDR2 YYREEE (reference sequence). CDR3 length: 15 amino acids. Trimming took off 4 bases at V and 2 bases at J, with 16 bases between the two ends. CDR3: CASSRASRNTYEQYF. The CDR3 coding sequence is TGTGCCAGCAGCAGAGCTAGCAGGAATACCTACGAGCAGTACTTC.

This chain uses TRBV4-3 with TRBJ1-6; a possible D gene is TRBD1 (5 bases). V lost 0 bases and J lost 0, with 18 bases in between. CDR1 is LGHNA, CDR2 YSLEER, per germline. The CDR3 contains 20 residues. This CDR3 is CASSQEYGALLSSYNSPLHF. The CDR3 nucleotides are TGCGCCAGCAGCCAAGAGTATGGGGCTCTCCTGAGCTCCTATAATTCACCCCTCCACTTT.

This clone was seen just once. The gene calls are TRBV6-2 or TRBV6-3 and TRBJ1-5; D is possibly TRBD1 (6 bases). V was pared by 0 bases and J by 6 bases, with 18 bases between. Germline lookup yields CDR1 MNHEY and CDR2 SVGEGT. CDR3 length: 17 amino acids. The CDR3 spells CASSYSQGGALGQPQHF. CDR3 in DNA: TGTGCCAGCAGTTACTCCCAAGGGGGGGCTTTGGGTCAGCCCCAGCATTTT.

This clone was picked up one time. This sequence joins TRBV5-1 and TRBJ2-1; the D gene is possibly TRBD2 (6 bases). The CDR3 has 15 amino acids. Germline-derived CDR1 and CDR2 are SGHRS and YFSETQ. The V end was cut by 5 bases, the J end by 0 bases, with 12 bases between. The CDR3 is CASRLAVSSYNEQFF. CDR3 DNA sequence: TGCGCCAGCAGATTAGCGGTAAGCTCCTACAATGAGCAGTTCTTC.